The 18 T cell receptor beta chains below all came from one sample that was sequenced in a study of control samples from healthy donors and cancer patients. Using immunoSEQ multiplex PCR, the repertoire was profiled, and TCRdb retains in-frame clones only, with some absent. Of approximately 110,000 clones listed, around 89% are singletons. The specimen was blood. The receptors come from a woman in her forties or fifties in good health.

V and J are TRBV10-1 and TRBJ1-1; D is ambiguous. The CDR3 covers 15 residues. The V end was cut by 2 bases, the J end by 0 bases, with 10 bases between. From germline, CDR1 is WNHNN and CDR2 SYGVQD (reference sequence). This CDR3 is CASSERYPMNTEAFF. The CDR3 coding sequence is TGCGCCAGCAGTGAGAGATACCCGATGAACACTGAAGCTTTCTTT.

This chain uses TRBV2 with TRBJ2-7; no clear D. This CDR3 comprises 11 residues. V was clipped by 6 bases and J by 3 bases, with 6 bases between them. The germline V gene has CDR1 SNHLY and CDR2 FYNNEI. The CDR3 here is CASRDLYEQYF. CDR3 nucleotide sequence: TGTGCCAGCAGGGACCTCTACGAGCAGTACTTC.

DNA of the CDR3: TGTGCCAGCAGCCTCGGCGGGAGTGAAGGAGATACGCAGTATTTT. Amino acids: CASSLGGSEGDTQYF. The rearrangement joins TRBV5-4 to TRBJ2-3; 7 bases line up with TRBD2. V shed 4 bases and J 5 bases; nucleotides not matched to a gene: 10. Germline CDR1 reads SGHNT; CDR2 reads YYREEE (reference sequence). The CDR3 is 15 residues long.

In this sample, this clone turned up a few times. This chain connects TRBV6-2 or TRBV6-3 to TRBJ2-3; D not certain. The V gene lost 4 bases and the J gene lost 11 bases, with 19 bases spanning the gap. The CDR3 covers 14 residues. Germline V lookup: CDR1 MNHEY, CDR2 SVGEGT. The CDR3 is CASSSHVGSGEQYF. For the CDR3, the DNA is TGTGCCAGCAGTTCCCACGTCGGCTCGGGTGAGCAGTATTTT.

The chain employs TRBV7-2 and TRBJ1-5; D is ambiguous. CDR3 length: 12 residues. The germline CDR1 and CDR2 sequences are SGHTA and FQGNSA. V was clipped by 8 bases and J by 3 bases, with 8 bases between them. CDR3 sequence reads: CASGPPNQPQHF. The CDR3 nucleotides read TGTGCCAGCGGGCCTCCCAATCAGCCCCAGCATTTT.

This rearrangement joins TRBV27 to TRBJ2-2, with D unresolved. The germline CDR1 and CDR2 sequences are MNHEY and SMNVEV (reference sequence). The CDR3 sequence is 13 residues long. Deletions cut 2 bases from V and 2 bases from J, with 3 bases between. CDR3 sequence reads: CASSLTNTGELFF. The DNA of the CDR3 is TGTGCCAGCAGTTTAACAAACACCGGGGAGCTGTTTTTT.

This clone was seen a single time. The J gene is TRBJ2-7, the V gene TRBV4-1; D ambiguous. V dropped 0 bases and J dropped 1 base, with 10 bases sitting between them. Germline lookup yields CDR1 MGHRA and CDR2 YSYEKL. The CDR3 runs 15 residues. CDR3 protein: CASSQEDAASYEQYF. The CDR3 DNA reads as TGCGCCAGCAGCCAAGAAGATGCGGCTTCCTACGAGCAGTACTTC.

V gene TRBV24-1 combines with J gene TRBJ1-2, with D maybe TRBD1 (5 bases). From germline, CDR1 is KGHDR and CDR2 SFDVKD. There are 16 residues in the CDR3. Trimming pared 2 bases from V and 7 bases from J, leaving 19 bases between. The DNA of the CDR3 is TGTGCCACCAGTGATTCGACAGCGGTGGGTCCTTTTGGCTACACCTTC. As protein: CATSDSTAVGPFGYTF.

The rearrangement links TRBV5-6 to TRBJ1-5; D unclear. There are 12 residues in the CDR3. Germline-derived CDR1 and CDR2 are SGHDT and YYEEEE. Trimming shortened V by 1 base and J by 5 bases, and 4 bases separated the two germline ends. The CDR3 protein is CASSLYHQPQHF. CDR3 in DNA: TGTGCCAGCAGCTTGTATCATCAGCCCCAGCATTTT. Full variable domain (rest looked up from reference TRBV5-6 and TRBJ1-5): DAGVTQSPTHLIKTRGQQVTLRCSPKSGHDTVSWYQQALGQGPQFIFQYYEEEERQRGNFPDRFSGHQFPNYSSELNVNALLLGDSALYLCASSLYHQPQHFGDGTRLSIL.

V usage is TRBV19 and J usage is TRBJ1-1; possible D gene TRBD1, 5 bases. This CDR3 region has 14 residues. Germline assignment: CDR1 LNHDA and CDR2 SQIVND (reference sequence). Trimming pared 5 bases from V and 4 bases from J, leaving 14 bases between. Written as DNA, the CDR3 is TGTGCCAGTAGTTCACAAGGGGTGTCCACTGAAGCTTTCTTT. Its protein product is CASSSQGVSTEAFF.

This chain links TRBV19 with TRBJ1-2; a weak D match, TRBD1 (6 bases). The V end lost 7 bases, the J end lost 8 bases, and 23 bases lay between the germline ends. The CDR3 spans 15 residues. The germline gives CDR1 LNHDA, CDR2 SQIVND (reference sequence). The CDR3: CASTLKVGGGGGYTF. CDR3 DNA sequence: TGTGCCAGTACCCTCAAGGTCGGGGGGGGCGGAGGCTACACCTTC.

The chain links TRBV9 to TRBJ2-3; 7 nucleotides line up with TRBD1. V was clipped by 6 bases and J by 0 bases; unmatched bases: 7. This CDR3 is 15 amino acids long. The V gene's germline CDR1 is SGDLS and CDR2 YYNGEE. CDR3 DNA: TGTGCCAGCACTCTGTCGGGACAGAGCACAGATACGCAGTATTTT. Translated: CASTLSGQSTDTQYF.

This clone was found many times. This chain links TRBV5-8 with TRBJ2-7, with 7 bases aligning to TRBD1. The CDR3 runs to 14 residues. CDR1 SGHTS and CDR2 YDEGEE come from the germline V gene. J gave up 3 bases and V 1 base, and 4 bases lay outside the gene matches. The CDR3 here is CASSLRDSFYEQYF. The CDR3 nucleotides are TGTGCCAGCAGCTTGCGGGACAGCTTCTACGAGCAGTACTTC.

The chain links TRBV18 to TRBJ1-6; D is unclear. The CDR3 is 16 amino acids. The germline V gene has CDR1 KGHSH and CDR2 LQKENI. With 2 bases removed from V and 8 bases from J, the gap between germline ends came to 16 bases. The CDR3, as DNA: TGTGCCAGCTCACCATCCAGTGGATCTAGGGATTCACCCCTCCACTTT. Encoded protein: CASSPSSGSRDSPLHF. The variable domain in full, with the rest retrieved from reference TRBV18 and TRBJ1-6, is NAGVMQNPRHLVRRRGQEARLRCSPMKGHSHVYWYRQLPEEGLKFMVYLQKENIIDESGMPKERFSAEFPKEGPSILRIQQVVRGDSAAYFCASSPSSGSRDSPLHFGNGTRLTVT.

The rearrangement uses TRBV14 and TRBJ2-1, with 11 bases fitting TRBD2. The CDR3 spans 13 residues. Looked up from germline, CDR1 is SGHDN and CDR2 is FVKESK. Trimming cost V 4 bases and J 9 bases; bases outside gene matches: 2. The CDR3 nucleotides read TGTGCCAGCAGCCTTGGACTAGCGGGTGAGCAGTTCTTC. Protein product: CASSLGLAGEQFF.

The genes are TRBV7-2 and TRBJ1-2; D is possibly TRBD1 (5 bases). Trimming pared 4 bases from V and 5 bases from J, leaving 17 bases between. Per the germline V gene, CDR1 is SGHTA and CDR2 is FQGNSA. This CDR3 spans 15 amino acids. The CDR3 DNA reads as TGTGCCAGCAGCTCCCAAAATCTAGGGGCTTATGGCTACACCTTC. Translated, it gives CASSSQNLGAYGYTF. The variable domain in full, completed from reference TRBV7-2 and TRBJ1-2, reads GAGVSQSPSNKVTEKGKDVELRCDPISGHTALYWYRQSLGQGLEFLIYFQGNSAPDKSGLPSDRFSAERTGGSVSTLTIQRTQQEDSAVYLCASSSQNLGAYGYTFGSGTRLTVV.

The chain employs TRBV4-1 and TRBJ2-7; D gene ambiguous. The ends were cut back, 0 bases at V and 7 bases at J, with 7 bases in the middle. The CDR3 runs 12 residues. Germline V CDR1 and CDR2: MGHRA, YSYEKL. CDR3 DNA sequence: TGCGCCAGCAGCCAAGAGGGTTTAGAGCAGTACTTC. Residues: CASSQEGLEQYF.

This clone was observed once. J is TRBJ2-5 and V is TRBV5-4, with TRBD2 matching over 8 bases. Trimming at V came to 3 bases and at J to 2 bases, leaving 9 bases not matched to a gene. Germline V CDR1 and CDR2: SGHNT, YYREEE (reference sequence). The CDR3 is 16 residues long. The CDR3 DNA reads TGTGCCAGCAGCTCCCGAGCGGGAGTATTACAAGAGACCCAGTACTTC. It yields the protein CASSSRAGVLQETQYF.